The 32 T cell receptor beta chains listed next were all sequenced from one sample in a study of CD8+CD57+ T cells in acquired aplastic anemia (dated by TCRdb to between 2017 and 2018). Patients chosen for sequencing had shown expansion of CD8+CD57+ cells by flow cytometry. Sequenced using an Illumina HiSeq 2000. Profiling of TCR beta VDJ combinations and CDR3 sequences used genomic DNA as the template. The raw public reads went through TCRdb reprocessing: fastp at Q25, MiXCR clone calling, in-frame beta chains kept. CDR3 protein sequences are deduplicated, and each keeps its most common genes and DNA. This sample is represented by 100,000 to 150,000 distinct CDR3 sequences; about 43% of them were singletons. The ten largest clones add up to 2.6% of the sample. The specimen was sorted CD4+, CD8+, or CD8+CD57+ T cells (not recorded which) from PBMCs. The receptors here all came from a human donor with aplastic anemia.

The chain uses TRBV12-5 and TRBJ2-5, with D perhaps being TRBD1 or TRBD2 (5 bases each). Per the germline V gene, CDR1 is LGHNT and CDR2 is FRNRAP. The CDR3 spans 14 residues. Trimming removed 3 bases at V and 3 bases at J, with 11 bases between. The CDR3 DNA is TGTGCTAGTGGTTTAGGGACGGTCAAAGAGACCCAGTACTTC. Protein: CASGLGTVKETQYF.

The sample holds many counts of this clonotype. The chain is built from TRBV12-3 or TRBV12-4 and TRBJ2-1; D unclear. V was trimmed by 4 bases and J by 4 bases, leaving 2 bases between them. This CDR3 has 11 amino acids. CDR3 DNA sequence: TGTGCCAGCAGTTATTACAATGAGCAGTTCTTC. Encoded protein: CASSYYNEQFF.

The gene calls are TRBV7-9 and TRBJ2-7; no reliable D call. The CDR3 extends over 12 amino acids. Germline-derived CDR1 and CDR2 are SEHNR and FQNEAQ (reference sequence). V was shortened by 5 bases and J by 6 bases, with 11 bases between the two germline ends. This CDR3 is CASSASGLEQYF. CDR3 DNA: TGTGCCAGCAGCGCGTCGGGTCTCGAGCAGTACTTC.

This CDR3 is CASKRTTQINEKLFF. DNA for the CDR3: TGTGCCAGCAAGCGGACCACACAAATTAATGAAAAACTGTTTTTT. This chain uses TRBV2 with TRBJ1-4; D is uncertain. CDR1 and CDR2 (germline): SNHLY, FYNNEI. The length of the CDR3 is 15 residues. V gave up 7 bases and J gave up 4 bases, with 16 bases separating them.

V and J are TRBV14 and TRBJ2-3; 9 bases agree with TRBD2. Germline CDR1 reads SGHDN; CDR2 reads FVKESK. Germline trimming cut 3 bases from V and 2 bases from J; bases unmatched to any gene: 21. The CDR3 consists of 21 residues. As DNA, the CDR3 is TGTGCCAGCAGCCAGAGGAAGGTAAGCTACCCAGGCGGGGGGGTCACAGATACGCAGTATTTT. It specifies CASSQRKVSYPGGGVTDTQYF.

This clonotype was seen only a few times. The CDR3 region is CASSISSIDSGANVLTF. DNA for the CDR3: TGTGCCAGTAGTATTAGCAGTATCGACTCTGGGGCCAACGTCCTGACTTTC. This chain connects TRBV19 to TRBJ2-6; unclear D gene. CDR1 is LNHDA, CDR2 SQIVND, per germline (reference sequence). This CDR3 comprises 17 residues. With 3 bases removed from V and 0 bases from J, the gap between germline ends came to 12 bases. The variable domain in full, completed from reference TRBV19 and TRBJ2-6, reads DGGITQSPKYLFRKEGQNVTLSCEQNLNHDAMYWYRQDPGQGLRLIYYSQIVNDFQKGDIAEGYSVSREKKESFPLTVTSAQKNPTAFYLCASSISSIDSGANVLTFGAGSRLTVL.

This clonotype was observed many times. The chain carries TRBV6-1 and TRBJ1-2, with D unclear. This CDR3 contains 14 residues. The germline V gene has CDR1 MNHNS and CDR2 SASEGT. V was cut by 5 bases and J by 6 bases, with 16 bases left in between. In DNA, the CDR3 is TGTGCCAGCAGTCGCACCCTATCGGGCCATGGCTACACCTTC. Protein: CASSRTLSGHGYTF.

CDR3 in amino acids: CASSGTEYQETQYF. CDR3 nucleotides: TGTGCCAGCAGTGGGACAGAATACCAAGAGACCCAGTACTTC. The rearrangement links TRBV2 to TRBJ2-5, with D perhaps TRBD1 (6 bases). Germline lookup yields CDR1 SNHLY and CDR2 FYNNEI. The CDR3 runs 14 residues. V dropped 4 bases and J dropped 0 bases, with 9 bases sitting between them.

The sample holds many counts of this clonotype. The V call is TRBV6-1, the J call TRBJ2-7, with D maybe TRBD2 (5 bases). This CDR3 contains 14 residues. V shed 8 bases and J shed 2 bases, with 16 bases lying between them. CDR1 MNHNS and CDR2 SASEGT come from the germline V gene. This CDR3 reads CASAKTQTTYEQYF. Written as DNA, the CDR3 is TGTGCCAGCGCAAAAACCCAGACTACCTACGAGCAGTACTTC.

This clonotype occurred many times. This chain joins TRBV11-2 and TRBJ2-3; weak D call: TRBD1 (6 bases). CDR3 length: 14 residues. Germline V gene lookup returns CDR1 SGHAT and CDR2 FQNNGV. V lost 1 base and J lost 6, with 11 bases in between. The CDR3 DNA reads TGTGCCAGCAGCTTAGGACAGGAGAGGGATACGCAGTATTTT. Its protein is CASSLGQERDTQYF.

The rearrangement uses TRBV6-1 and TRBJ1-1, with D perhaps TRBD1 (6 bases). Germline-derived CDR1 and CDR2 are MNHNS and SASEGT. The V gene lost 7 bases and the J gene lost 3 bases, with 24 bases spanning the gap. This CDR3 is built from 17 residues. The CDR3 bases are TGTGCCAGCACCCGACGGGGGGCGTCTTATTGGGACACTGAAGCTTTCTTT. Translating it yields CASTRRGASYWDTEAFF.

V gene TRBV6-5 combines with J gene TRBJ1-1, with no clear D. Germline values: CDR1 MNHEY, CDR2 SVGAGI. This CDR3 contains 16 residues. V lost 2 bases to trimming and J lost 8 bases, with 21 bases between them. Written as DNA, the CDR3 is TGTGCCAGCAGTTACAGGGTTCGGGGAAGGTCTACCGAAGCTTTCTTT. Encoded protein: CASSYRVRGRSTEAFF.

This clonotype was detected many times. This chain connects TRBV11-3 to TRBJ1-6; D call uncertain. The CDR3 has 13 residues. Germline CDR1 SGHNT, CDR2 YENEEA. Trimming pared 0 bases from V and 10 bases from J, leaving 7 bases between. CDR3 DNA sequence: TGTGCCAGCAGCTTAGACCCCGTATCACCCCTCCACTTT. Protein: CASSLDPVSPLHF.

This clonotype came up many times. The chain is built from TRBV9 and TRBJ1-2; D not certain. Germline V gene lookup returns CDR1 SGDLS and CDR2 YYNGEE. The V and J ends lost 2 bases and 2 bases respectively, with 10 bases between them. The CDR3 has 14 amino acids. The CDR3 here is CASSVGRGNYGYTF. Written as DNA, the CDR3 is TGTGCCAGCAGCGTGGGCAGAGGGAACTATGGCTACACCTTC.

A word on this clonotype: Since a much larger clone is just one base distant, this may be a read error. The genes are TRBV4-3 and TRBJ1-1; D may be TRBD1 (5 bases). Germline CDR1 is LGHNA and CDR2 is YSLEER. The CDR3 is 15 amino acids. CDR3 sequence reads: CASSQDRTGKTEASF. CDR3 nucleotide sequence: TGCGCCAGCAGCCAAGATCGAACAGGCAAAACTGAAGCTTCCTTT.

The J gene is TRBJ1-1, the V gene TRBV28; D perhaps matches TRBD1 (5 bases). Trimming removed 5 bases from V and 9 bases from J, with 10 bases in between. The CDR3 length is 11 residues. Germline loops: CDR1 MDHEN, CDR2 SYDVKM. The CDR3 region is CASSSKGKAFF. CDR3 DNA: TGTGCCAGCAGTAGTAAGGGGAAAGCTTTCTTT.

The J gene is TRBJ1-2, the V gene TRBV10-3; D possibly corresponds to TRBD1 (5 bases). V was pared by 3 bases and J by 5 bases, with 25 bases between. Germline CDR1 reads ENHRY; CDR2 reads SYGVKD. This CDR3 has 18 residues. The CDR3, as DNA: TGTGCCATCAGTGACTCCGGGACCCCGATGCTAAGAGGATATGGCTACACCTTC. The encoded protein is CAISDSGTPMLRGYGYTF.

The chain carries TRBV5-1 and TRBJ1-1; 7 nucleotides line up with TRBD1. The CDR3 covers 16 residues. Unmatched junction bases numbered 13, after V lost 4 bases and J lost 4 bases. Germline values: CDR1 SGHRS, CDR2 YFSETQ. The DNA of the CDR3 is TGCGCCAGCAGCCTGGGACAGCGACCTACAACCACTGAAGCTTTCTTT. Its protein product is CASSLGQRPTTTEAFF.

Many counts were recorded for this clonotype. The CDR3 is CASSSDRGWGYTF. The CDR3 nucleotides read TGTGCCAGCAGCTCGGACAGGGGCTGGGGCTACACCTTC. The chain is built from TRBV5-4 and TRBJ1-2; 9 positions match TRBD1. The CDR3 sequence is 13 residues long. V was clipped by 3 bases and J by 8 bases; unmatched bases: 5. Germline assignment: CDR1 SGHNT and CDR2 YYREEE (reference sequence). Combining the CDR3 with reference TRBV5-4 and TRBJ1-2 gives the whole variable domain ETGVTQSPTHLIKTRGQQVTLRCSSQSGHNTVSWYQQALGQGPQFIFQYYREEENGRGNFPPRFSGLQFPNYSSELNVNALELDDSALYLCASSSDRGWGYTFGSGTRLTVV.

As regards this clonotype: Possible read error: a much larger clone is one base away. The rearrangement joins TRBV2 to TRBJ2-5, with 10 bases fitting TRBD2. Germline V lookup: CDR1 SNHLY, CDR2 FYNNEI. This CDR3 region has 17 residues. CDR3 region: CASSRTGSGGAQETQCF. CDR3 coding DNA: TGTGCCAGCAGCCGCACGGGGAGCGGGGGGGCCCAGGAGACCCAGTGCTTC.

This clonotype showed up many times. The V call is TRBV4-1, the J call TRBJ1-5; D remains unclear. Germline V gene data show CDR1 as MGHRA and CDR2 as YSYEKL. The CDR3 runs to 15 residues. V was pared by 4 bases and J by 3 bases, with 13 bases between. CDR3 residues: CASSPFAGYNQPQHF. The CDR3 DNA follows: TGCGCCAGCAGCCCTTTTGCCGGTTACAATCAGCCCCAGCATTTT.

This clonotype appeared many times. The CDR3 nucleotides read TGCGCCAGCAGCTTTTCAGGGTCTGAAGCTTTCTTT. Translation: CASSFSGSEAFF. The gene calls are TRBV5-1 and TRBJ1-1, with D perhaps TRBD1 (5 bases). Trimming left V 2 bases short and J 6 bases short, with 8 bases between. CDR3 length equals 12 residues. Germline V lookup: CDR1 SGHRS, CDR2 YFSETQ.

This clonotype was seen at least ten times. This sequence joins TRBV14 and TRBJ1-2; D remains unclear. This CDR3 is built from 15 residues. V lost 0 bases, J lost 10 bases, and 18 bases lay in between. Germline-derived CDR1 and CDR2 are SGHDN and FVKESK. CDR3 in amino acids: CASSQDLARMEAYTF. For the CDR3, the DNA is TGTGCCAGCAGCCAAGATCTCGCACGTATGGAAGCCTACACCTTC.

The chain carries TRBV12-3 or TRBV12-4 and TRBJ2-4, with TRBD2 identical over 8 bases. There are 13 residues in the CDR3. V shed 6 bases and J 8 bases; nucleotides not matched to a gene: 6. The CDR3 loop reads CASRGGTRDIQYF. The DNA for the CDR3 is TGTGCCAGCAGAGGGGGGACTAGGGACATTCAGTACTTC.

This clonotype has ten or more counts. The chain is built from TRBV2 and TRBJ1-4; D remains unclear. Trimming removed 5 bases at V and 0 bases at J, with 13 bases between. Germline V lookup: CDR1 SNHLY, CDR2 FYNNEI. The CDR3 is 16 residues long. In DNA form, the CDR3 reads TGTGCCAGCAGTCCTCAAAGACAAGCAACTAATGAAAAACTGTTTTTT. Its protein product is CASSPQRQATNEKLFF.

To note about this clonotype: The junction does not match germline at one end; this may be a read error. The rearrangement joins TRBV24-1 to TRBJ1-6; no firm D call. This CDR3 spans 14 amino acids. The germline CDR1 and CDR2 sequences are KGHDR and SFDVKD. Written as DNA, the CDR3 is TGTGCCGCCAGTGATGGGTCCTATAATTCGCCCCTCCACTTT. Protein: CAASDGSYNSPLHF.

This chain connects TRBV19 to TRBJ1-2; 7 nucleotides match TRBD1. V dropped 7 bases and J dropped 0; count of bases not matched to a gene: 8. The germline V gene has CDR1 LNHDA and CDR2 SQIVND (reference sequence). The CDR3 is 15 residues long. The CDR3, as DNA: TGTGCCAGTACACAGGGGTATGGGGCTAACTATGGCTACACCTTC. Translating gives CASTQGYGANYGYTF.

The CDR3 reads CASRRKEGYNEQYV. CDR3 DNA: TGTGCCAGCAGACGGAAGGAGGGCTACAATGAGCAGTACGTC. The V call is TRBV27, the J call TRBJ2-7, with D possibly TRBD2 on 6 matching bases. The V end lost 6 bases, the J end lost 7 bases, and 19 bases lay between the germline ends. CDR1 and CDR2 (germline): MNHEY, SMNVEV (reference sequence). CDR3 length: 14 amino acids.

This clonotype was recorded many times. The chain recombines TRBV12-3 or TRBV12-4 with TRBJ2-7, with 8 positions matching TRBD1. The junction had 5 bases not matched to a gene; V was cut back by 4 bases and J by 3 bases. CDR3 size: 14 residues. The CDR3 sequence is CASSYSGTGYEQYF. The CDR3 DNA reads TGTGCCAGCAGTTACTCGGGGACAGGCTACGAGCAGTACTTC.

Remarks on this clonotype: One base away lies a much larger clone, so this may be a sequencing read error. This chain connects TRBV11-1 to TRBJ1-5; D unresolved. The germline V gene encodes CDR1 SGHAT and CDR2 FQDESV (reference sequence). This CDR3 region has 13 residues. DNA of the CDR3: TGTGCCCGCAGCTTAGAGTCGGGTCAGCCCCAGCATTTT. Protein sequence: CARSLESGQPQHF.

V usage is TRBV2 and J usage is TRBJ2-7; 7 nucleotides line up with TRBD2. The CDR3 extends over 12 amino acids. V gave up 6 bases and J gave up 7 bases; unmatched junction bases: 6. Germline CDR1 is SNHLY and CDR2 is FYNNEI. CDR3 in amino acids: CASRRGEGEQYF. The CDR3 DNA reads TGTGCCAGCAGACGAGGGGAGGGGGAGCAGTACTTC. The variable domain in full, completed from reference TRBV2 and TRBJ2-7, reads EPEVTQTPSHQVTQMGQEVILRCVPISNHLYFYWYRQILGQKVEFLVSFYNNEISEKSEIFDDQFSVERPDGSNFTLKIRSTKLEDSAMYFCASRRGEGEQYFGPGTRLTVT.

This clonotype has ten or more counts. This chain connects TRBV12-3 or TRBV12-4 to TRBJ1-6; the D gene is possibly TRBD1 (5 bases). With 1 base removed from V and 9 bases from J, the gap between germline ends came to 10 bases. This CDR3 contains 14 residues. CDR3 coding DNA: TGTGCCAGCAGTTTAGGGGGCCTAGGTTCACCCCTCCACTTT. Residues: CASSLGGLGSPLHF.